The T cell receptor beta chain under discussion was sequenced for a study of cytomegalovirus exposure and HLA in healthy donors. Only in-frame clones appear in the TCRdb table, and some are missing; sequencing was by immunoSEQ multiplex PCR. The repertoire consists of more than 95,000 clones, with about 89% occurring once and the leading ten covering about 2%. Donors were drawn from the roughly 130-subject validation cohort, separate from the roughly 670-subject first cohort. Remarks on this clone: Its antigen is unknown.

General observations from the study: Rarity characterized most TCR sequences, yet some public TCRs appeared in many donors. Three CMV-associated chains were confirmed in vitro to be specific for CMV antigens. Researchers counted roughly 150 TCR beta chains as cytomegalovirus-associated.

In germline, CDR1 is SQVTM, CDR2 ANQGSEA. CDR3 length equals 15 residues. J lost 8 bases, V lost 2 bases, and 11 bases had no gene match. J is TRBJ1-4 and V is TRBV29-1, with TRBD1 matching over 7 bases. The sequenced sample was PBMCs. The origin of this receptor is a woman under 30 in good health and CMV-seronegative. CDR3 region: CSVEFRQGCCEKLFF. As DNA, the CDR3 is TGCAGCGTTGAATTTAGACAGGGCTGTTGCGAAAAACTGTTTTTT.